Listed below are T cell receptor beta chains from one sample, sequenced in a study of shared clonotypes between healthy human individuals. Generated by immunoSEQ multiplex PCR, the TCRdb table keeps only in-frame clones and is missing some. This table holds about 520,000 clones, about 84% found once. Source material: PBMCs. These TCRs come from a woman aged 40 to 50 in good health. Some clones in this sample may be carry-over from other donors' samples. Each CDR3 is given with its conserved first and last residue. D genes are given only for firm matches. Not all rows give a size; the values are once, few, many and, for expanded clones, a class.

CDR3 protein	CDR3 DNA	clone size	V gene	J gene	D gene
CASSYSNRGENEKLFF	TGTGCCAGCAGTTACTCAAACAGGGGTGAAAATGAAAAACTGTTTTTT	NA	TRBV6-5	TRBJ1-4	TRBD1
CSVVWTDTQYF	TGCAGCGTTGTCTGGACAGATACGCAGTATTTT	NA	TRBV29-1	TRBJ2-3	NA
CASNTGGAYNEQFF	TGTGCCAGCAACACAGGAGGAGCCTACAATGAGCAGTTCTTC	NA	TRBV2	TRBJ2-1	NA
CASSDPLSGLRTEAFF	TGTGCCAGCAGTGACCCCCTCTCGGGCTTACGCACTGAAGCTTTCTTT	once	TRBV6-1	TRBJ1-1	NA
CASTLVGSDEQFF	TGTGCCAGCACCTTGGTAGGGTCCGATGAGCAGTTCTTC	NA	TRBV5-5	TRBJ2-1	NA
CAHKAISGANVLTF	TGTGCCCACAAGGCGATCTCTGGGGCCAACGTCCTGACTTTC	NA	TRBV6-1	TRBJ2-6	NA
CASKSINTGELFF	TGTGCCAGCAAGTCCATAAACACCGGGGAGCTGTTTTTT	NA	TRBV7-3	TRBJ2-2	NA
CASSQVGPSSEQFF	TGTGCCAGCAGCCAAGTCGGACCTAGTTCTGAGCAGTTCTTC	NA	TRBV4-2	TRBJ2-1	NA
CASSAGLAGTSSYEQYF	TGTGCCAGCAGCGCCGGACTAGCGGGTACCAGCTCCTACGAGCAGTACTTC	NA	TRBV7-9	TRBJ2-7	TRBD2
CASSQDRVSGITGELFF	TGCGCCAGCAGCCAAGATCGGGTTAGCGGGATCACCGGGGAGCTGTTTTTT	NA	TRBV4-3	TRBJ2-2	TRBD2
CASSGPGTGEETQYF	TGTGCCAGCAGCGGACCCGGGACAGGGGAAGAGACCCAGTACTTC	NA	TRBV14	TRBJ2-5	TRBD1
CASSEFGAPLGTEAFF	TGCGCCAGCAGTGAGTTCGGGGCCCCTCTAGGGACTGAAGCTTTCTTT	NA	TRBV10-2	TRBJ1-1	NA
CATQKAGGPETQYF	TGTGCCACCCAGAAAGCGGGAGGGCCTGAGACCCAGTACTTC	NA	TRBV28	TRBJ2-5	TRBD2
CASSFGQMRGEQFF	TGTGCCAGCAGCTTTGGCCAGATGAGGGGTGAGCAGTTCTTC	NA	TRBV11-1	TRBJ2-1	NA
CASSLGIRRDQFF	TGTGCCAGCAGCTTGGGCATACGGCGGGACCAGTTCTTC	NA	TRBV7-2	TRBJ2-1	NA
CASTQGQGNTDTQYF	TGCGCCAGCACACAGGGACAGGGGAACACAGATACGCAGTATTTT	few	TRBV5-1	TRBJ2-3	TRBD1
CASSFQGEVNYGYTF	TGCGCCAGCAGCTTCCAGGGCGAGGTTAACTATGGCTACACCTTC	NA	TRBV5-1	TRBJ1-2	NA
CASSQDHGRVSGYTF	TGCGCCAGCAGCCAAGATCATGGCAGGGTAAGCGGCTACACCTTC	NA	TRBV4-1	TRBJ1-2	NA